Each of the 22 T cell receptor beta chains below was sequenced from the same sample in a study of early T cells in non-severe SARS-CoV-2 infection. TCRdb redid the calling of the 5' RACE reads with MiXCR, one entry per CDR3 protein. Found here are tens of thousands of distinct CDR3 sequences, about 14% of them singletons; the top ten hold around 3.7%. Sample: whole blood, taken at baseline. Receptors originate from an adult who was a healthcare worker with PCR-confirmed SARS-CoV-2 infection or an uninfected control (not recorded which).

This clonotype appeared a few times. V and J are TRBV13 and TRBJ2-7, with 9 bases identical to TRBD2. Germline V gene data show CDR1 as PRHDT and CDR2 as FYEKMQ (reference sequence). V was pared by 4 bases and J by 1 base, with 8 bases of the junction left unmatched. The CDR3 is 16 amino acids. CDR3 DNA sequence: TGTGCCAGCAGCTCCGCTAGCGGGAAGGGGTCCTACGAGCAGTACTTC. This gives the protein CASSSASGKGSYEQYF.

Ten or more counts support this clonotype. The rearrangement links TRBV29-1 to TRBJ1-3; D perhaps matches TRBD1 (5 bases). The CDR3 consists of 13 residues. Trimming shortened V by 2 bases and J by 0 bases, and 5 bases separated the two germline ends. The V gene's germline CDR1 is SQVTM and CDR2 ANQGSEA. CDR3 region: CSVERGSGNTIYF. DNA for the CDR3: TGCAGCGTTGAAAGGGGCTCTGGAAACACCATATATTTT.

The chain couples TRBV21-1 to TRBJ2-7. TRBV21-1 is a recognized pseudogene. This CDR3 has 13 residues. The CDR3, as DNA: TGTGCCAGCCTCGGACGGGCTCATGGCGAGCAGTACTTC. Translation: CASLGRAHGEQYF.

V is TRBV2 and J is TRBJ2-7, with TRBD1 as a possible D gene (5 bases). Germline assignment: CDR1 SNHLY and CDR2 FYNNEI. CDR3 size: 13 residues. With 7 bases removed from V and 7 bases from J, the gap between germline ends came to 17 bases. For the CDR3, the DNA is TGTGCCAGCACTCCCAGGGCGGCCGGGGAGCAGTACTTC. This encodes CASTPRAAGEQYF. The full variable domain, in which reference TRBV2 and TRBJ2-7 provide the parts outside the CDR3, is EPEVTQTPSHQVTQMGQEVILRCVPISNHLYFYWYRQILGQKVEFLVSFYNNEISEKSEIFDDQFSVERPDGSNFTLKIRSTKLEDSAMYFCASTPRAAGEQYFGPGTRLTVT.

The table lists this clonotype with a few counts. V and J are TRBV6-5 and TRBJ2-7, with D tentatively TRBD1 (6 bases). The CDR3 totals 15 residues. The germline gives CDR1 MNHEY, CDR2 SVGAGI. Trimming removed 2 bases from V and 0 bases from J, with 11 bases in between. CDR3 nucleotide sequence: TGTGCCAGCAGTTACAATCAGGGGAGCTCCTACGAGCAGTACTTC. Translated, it gives CASSYNQGSSYEQYF.

The chain is built from TRBV7-3 and TRBJ2-2, with 9 bases lining up with TRBD1. The CDR3 spans 15 residues. V lost 4 bases to trimming and J lost 4 bases; unmatched junction nucleotides: 4. Germline V gene lookup returns CDR1 SGHTA and CDR2 FQGTGA. The CDR3 bases are TGTGCCAGCAGCTCGACAGGGGGAACCACCGGGGAGCTGTTTTTT. Protein: CASSSTGGTTGELFF. The complete variable domain, with remaining parts taken from reference TRBV7-3 and TRBJ2-2, reads GAGVSQTPSNKVTEKGKYVELRCDPISGHTALYWYRQSLGQGPEFLIYFQGTGAADDSGLPNDRFFAVRPEGSVSTLKIQRTERGDSAVYLCASSSTGGTTGELFFGEGSRLTVL.

Ten or more counts support this clonotype. CDR3 DNA: TGTGCCAGCAGCCAGACCGCCAGCTCCTACGAGCAGTACTTC. Translated: CASSQTASSYEQYF. The rearrangement links TRBV6-6 to TRBJ2-7; D gene uncertain. Germline-derived CDR1 and CDR2 are MNHNY and SVGAGI (reference sequence). This CDR3 is 14 amino acids long. V lost 6 bases, J lost 0 bases, and 12 bases lay in between.

The rearrangement links TRBV9 to TRBJ2-2; D is unresolved. Trimming shortened V by 0 bases and J by 6 bases, and 6 bases separated the two germline ends. The CDR3 runs 13 residues. Germline loops: CDR1 SGDLS, CDR2 YYNGEE. The CDR3 DNA is TGTGCCAGCAGCGTAGCAGGCCCCGGGGAGCTGTTTTTT. Translated: CASSVAGPGELFF.

This chain uses TRBV9 with TRBJ2-7; D is undetermined. Trimming left V 3 bases short and J 2 bases short, with 12 bases between. Germline V gives CDR1 SGDLS, CDR2 YYNGEE. The CDR3 loop spans 14 amino acids. CDR3 loop: CASSAQREPYEQYF. Written as DNA, the CDR3 is TGTGCCAGCAGCGCCCAACGAGAGCCCTACGAGCAGTACTTC.

The rearrangement joins TRBV6-5 to TRBJ1-6; TRBD1 might be the D (5 bases). Per the germline V gene, CDR1 is MNHEY and CDR2 is SVGAGI. The CDR3 runs 15 residues. The V end was cut by 0 bases, the J end by 8 bases, with 11 bases between. The CDR3 reads CASSYSGVFDSPLHF. The CDR3 nucleotides are TGTGCCAGCAGTTACTCGGGGGTCTTCGATTCACCCCTCCACTTT.

This sequence joins TRBV5-1 and TRBJ2-7, with unresolved D. In germline, CDR1 is SGHRS, CDR2 YFSETQ. The germline V and J ends were trimmed by 2 bases and 1 base, with 7 bases remaining between them. The CDR3 length is 13 residues. DNA for the CDR3: TGCGCCAGCAGCTTTCCAGGATCCTACGAGCAGTACTTC. Its protein product is CASSFPGSYEQYF. The full variable domain, with the rest looked up from reference TRBV5-1 and TRBJ2-7, is KAGVTQTPRYLIKTRGQQVTLSCSPISGHRSVSWYQQTPGQGLQFLFEYFSETQRNKGNFPGRFSGRQFSNSRSEMNVSTLELGDSALYLCASSFPGSYEQYFGPGTRLTVT.

A few counts support this clonotype. The chain joins TRBV6-2 or TRBV6-3 to TRBJ2-1; D not certain. In germline, CDR1 is MNHEY, CDR2 SVGEGT. V lost 7 bases to trimming and J lost 5 bases, with 15 bases between them. This CDR3 is built from 14 residues. CDR3 nucleotides: TGTGCCAGCACTCTCAGTCTGACACACAATGAGCAGTTCTTC. Translated, it gives CASTLSLTHNEQFF.

In this sample, this clonotype turned up a few times. The genes are TRBV27 and TRBJ2-1, with 10 bases identical to TRBD2. With V trimmed by 4 bases and J by 9 bases, 18 bases remained unmatched. This CDR3 spans 18 amino acids. CDR1 MNHEY and CDR2 SMNVEV come from the germline V gene (reference sequence). DNA for the CDR3: TGTGCCAGCAGTTCAATTTCACTTCGACTAGCGGGTGATGTTGAGCAGTTCTTC. Its translation is CASSSISLRLAGDVEQFF.

The sample holds a few counts of this clonotype. The V and J genes are TRBV11-2 and TRBJ2-5; 8 bases align to TRBD1. The CDR3 consists of 14 residues. Germline CDR1 and CDR2: SGHAT and FQNNGV. V shed 4 bases, J shed 4 bases, and the junction held 5 bases outside the gene matches. DNA for the CDR3: TGTGCCAGCAGCTCCGGACAGGGTATAGAGACCCAGTACTTC. It translates to CASSSGQGIETQYF.

CDR3 nucleotides: TGTGCCAGTAGTATAGAAGGATGGTGGGCTAGCGGGATGGACAATGAGCAGTTCTTC. It yields the protein CASSIEGWWASGMDNEQFF. This chain links TRBV19 with TRBJ2-1; 9 positions match TRBD2. Germline V gene sequence: CDR1 LNHDA, CDR2 SQIVND (reference sequence). CDR3 length equals 19 residues. V dropped 0 bases and J dropped 5; count of bases not matched to a gene: 14.

The gene calls are TRBV5-1 and TRBJ2-7, with 8 bases identical to TRBD1. With V trimmed by 2 bases and J by 0 bases, 10 bases remained unmatched. Germline V gene sequence: CDR1 SGHRS, CDR2 YFSETQ. This CDR3 region has 17 residues. CDR3 DNA: TGCGCCAGCAGCTTTAACTACAGGACAGGGAGCTCCTACGAGCAGTACTTC. It yields the protein CASSFNYRTGSSYEQYF.

This clonotype was seen many times. The chain recombines TRBV4-1 with TRBJ1-5, with D unclear. Germline lookup yields CDR1 MGHRA and CDR2 YSYEKL. Trimming pared 7 bases from V and 0 bases from J, leaving 16 bases between. The CDR3 length is 16 residues. The CDR3 DNA reads as TGCGCCAGCATGGAGCGAAATAGTAATAGCAATCAGCCCCAGCATTTT. Its translation is CASMERNSNSNQPQHF.

This clonotype was seen more than once but under ten times. The chain links TRBV10-1 to TRBJ1-1; D gene unclear. Germline CDR1 reads WNHNN; CDR2 reads SYGVQD (reference sequence). The CDR3 spans 13 residues. V dropped 10 bases and J dropped 3 bases, with 15 bases sitting between them. The CDR3 loop reads CATEWFLYTEAFF. The CDR3 bases are TGCGCCACCGAGTGGTTCTTGTACACTGAAGCTTTCTTT.

This clonotype occurred once. V is TRBV4-2 and J is TRBJ2-1, with 9 bases identical to TRBD2. J lost 5 bases, V lost 4 bases, and 12 bases had no gene match. Per germline, CDR1 LGHNA and CDR2 YNFKEQ. The CDR3 runs to 17 residues. The CDR3 region is CASSPATGGREDNEQFF. The CDR3 DNA reads as TGTGCCAGCAGCCCCGCCACTGGCGGGAGGGAGGACAATGAGCAGTTCTTC.

The V and J genes are TRBV28 and TRBJ2-7, with 7 positions matching TRBD1. This CDR3 has 15 residues. The junction had 11 bases not matched to a gene; V was cut back by 9 bases and J by 0 bases. The V gene's germline CDR1 is MDHEN and CDR2 SYDVKM. CDR3 nucleotides: TGTGCCAGTGGGGATACAGGGGTCCTCTCCTACGAGCAGTACTTC. Translation gives CASGDTGVLSYEQYF.

This clonotype was seen a few times. V is TRBV5-1 and J is TRBJ2-7; TRBD2 agrees at 7 bases. Trimming took 6 bases from V and 7 from J; bases not matched to a gene: 7. The germline CDR1 and CDR2 sequences are SGHRS and YFSETQ. The CDR3 spans 12 residues. DNA for the CDR3: TGCGCCAGCATCCGGACTAGTACAGAGCAGTACTTC. This gives the protein CASIRTSTEQYF. The full variable domain, rest sourced from reference TRBV5-1 and TRBJ2-7, is KAGVTQTPRYLIKTRGQQVTLSCSPISGHRSVSWYQQTPGQGLQFLFEYFSETQRNKGNFPGRFSGRQFSNSRSEMNVSTLELGDSALYLCASIRTSTEQYFGPGTRLTVT.

The V gene is TRBV12-3 or TRBV12-4, the J gene TRBJ1-5, with a possible D match to TRBD1 (6 bases). V was trimmed by 5 bases and J by 7 bases, leaving 15 bases between them. The CDR3 spans 14 residues. The DNA for the CDR3 is TGTGCCAGCAGTCCCCAGGGGTCCAGCCAGCCCCAGCATTTT. Translation: CASSPQGSSQPQHF.